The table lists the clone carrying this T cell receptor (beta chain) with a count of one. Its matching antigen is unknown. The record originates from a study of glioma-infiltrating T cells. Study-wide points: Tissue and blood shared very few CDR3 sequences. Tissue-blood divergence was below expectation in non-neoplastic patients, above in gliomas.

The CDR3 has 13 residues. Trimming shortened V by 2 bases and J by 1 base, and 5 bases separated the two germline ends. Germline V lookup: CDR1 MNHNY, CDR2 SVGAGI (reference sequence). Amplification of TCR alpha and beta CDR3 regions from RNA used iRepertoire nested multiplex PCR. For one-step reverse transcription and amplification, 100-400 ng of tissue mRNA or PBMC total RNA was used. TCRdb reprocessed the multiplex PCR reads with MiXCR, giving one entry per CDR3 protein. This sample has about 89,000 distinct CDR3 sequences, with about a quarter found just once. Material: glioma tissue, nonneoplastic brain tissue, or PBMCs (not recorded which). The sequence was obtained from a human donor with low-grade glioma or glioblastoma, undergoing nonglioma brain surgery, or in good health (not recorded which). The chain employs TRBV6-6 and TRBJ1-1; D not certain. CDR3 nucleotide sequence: TGTGCCAGCAGTTACAGTCAGAACACTGAAGCTTTCTTT. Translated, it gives CASSYSQNTEAFF.